A selection of T cell receptor beta chains follows, all from one sample in a study of shared clonotypes between healthy human individuals. Using immunoSEQ multiplex PCR, the repertoire was profiled, and TCRdb retains in-frame clones only, with some absent. The sample lists more than 2,000,000 clones, about 92% seen once, with 0.35% to 0.5% in the top ten. The material sequenced was naive CD4+ T cells from PBMCs. The receptors derive from a man aged 18 to 35 in good health. Some clones in this sample may be carry-over from other donors' samples. CDR3s include the opening cysteine and the closing phenylalanine or tryptophan. The D gene is left open where the match is weak. Size tells how often a clone was seen (once, few, many) or the class of an expanded clone, and some rows leave it out.

abundance: NA; j_gene: TRBJ1-4; d_gene: NA; v_gene: TRBV5-6; CDR3aa: CASSPMGREKLFF; CDR3nt: TGTGCCAGCAGCCCCATGGGCCGTGAAAAACTGTTTTTT
abundance: NA; j_gene: TRBJ1-1; d_gene: NA; v_gene: TRBV7-2; CDR3aa: CASSLEARVGAFF; CDR3nt: TGTGCCAGCAGCTTAGAGGCCAGGGTGGGCGCTTTCTTT
abundance: NA; j_gene: TRBJ1-2; d_gene: TRBD1; v_gene: TRBV19; CDR3aa: CASSARQGYGYTF; CDR3nt: TGTGCCAGTAGTGCGAGACAGGGTTATGGCTACACCTTC
abundance: NA; j_gene: TRBJ1-5; d_gene: NA; v_gene: TRBV28; CDR3aa: CASSFWGSNQPQHF; CDR3nt: TGTGCCAGCAGTTTCTGGGGAAGCAATCAGCCCCAGCATTTT
abundance: NA; j_gene: TRBJ1-3; d_gene: NA; v_gene: TRBV5-6; CDR3aa: CASSLPGGLRNTIYF; CDR3nt: TGTGCCAGCAGCTTGCCGGGGGGACTTCGAAACACCATATATTTT
abundance: NA; j_gene: TRBJ2-1; d_gene: NA; v_gene: TRBV19; CDR3aa: CASSTTGRTYNEQFF; CDR3nt: TGTGCCAGTAGTACGACAGGACGAACCTACAATGAGCAGTTCTTC
abundance: NA; j_gene: TRBJ2-1; d_gene: NA; v_gene: TRBV4-1; CDR3aa: CASSQWRDDAGEQFF; CDR3nt: TGCGCCAGCAGCCAGTGGCGGGACGACGCGGGTGAGCAGTTCTTC
abundance: NA; j_gene: TRBJ2-3; d_gene: TRBD1; v_gene: TRBV6-6; CDR3aa: CASSFGQGASTDTQYF; CDR3nt: TGTGCCAGCAGCTTCGGACAGGGGGCCTCCACAGATACGCAGTATTTT
abundance: once; j_gene: TRBJ2-1; d_gene: TRBD1; v_gene: TRBV18; CDR3aa: CASSRGTGSHNEQFF; CDR3nt: TGTGCCAGCTCACGAGGGACAGGGTCACACAATGAGCAGTTCTTC
abundance: NA; j_gene: TRBJ1-5; d_gene: NA; v_gene: TRBV6-5; CDR3aa: CASSYSSNQPQHF; CDR3nt: TGTGCCAGCAGTTATAGCAGCAATCAGCCCCAGCATTTT
abundance: NA; j_gene: TRBJ1-6; d_gene: NA; v_gene: TRBV6-1; CDR3aa: CASSVVQGDSPLHF; CDR3nt: TGTGCCAGCAGTGTAGTTCAGGGTGATTCACCCCTCCACTTT
abundance: NA; j_gene: TRBJ1-2; d_gene: TRBD1; v_gene: TRBV5-6; CDR3aa: CASSFRTGLVLAGYTF; CDR3nt: TGTGCCAGCAGCTTCCGGACAGGGTTAGTTTTAGCGGGCTACACCTTC
abundance: NA; j_gene: TRBJ1-2; d_gene: NA; v_gene: TRBV19; CDR3aa: CASSITNSNYGYTF; CDR3nt: TGTGCCAGTAGTATTACAAACTCTAACTATGGCTACACCTTC
abundance: NA; j_gene: TRBJ2-1; d_gene: NA; v_gene: TRBV7-9; CDR3aa: CASSRTATSLPGEQFF; CDR3nt: TGTGCCAGCAGCCGGACAGCTACTAGCCTCCCGGGAGAGCAGTTCTTC
abundance: NA; j_gene: TRBJ2-7; d_gene: NA; v_gene: TRBV7-9; CDR3aa: CASSLVGGQEQYF; CDR3nt: TGTGCCAGCAGCTTAGTGGGAGGTCAAGAGCAGTACTTC
abundance: NA; j_gene: TRBJ1-2; d_gene: NA; v_gene: TRBV15; CDR3aa: CATSIRDYGYTF; CDR3nt: TGTGCCACCAGCATTCGAGACTATGGCTACACCTTC
abundance: once; j_gene: TRBJ2-6; d_gene: NA; v_gene: TRBV30; CDR3aa: CAGAGRGNSGANVLTF; CDR3nt: TGTGCCGGGGCGGGCCGGGGTAATTCTGGGGCCAACGTCCTGACTTTC
abundance: NA; j_gene: TRBJ1-1; d_gene: TRBD1; v_gene: TRBV6-6; CDR3aa: CASSYSGQTIEAFF; CDR3nt: TGTGCCAGCAGTTACTCGGGACAGACGATAGAAGCTTTCTTT
abundance: NA; j_gene: TRBJ2-3; d_gene: NA; v_gene: TRBV11-1; CDR3aa: CASSPGARDTQYF; CDR3nt: TGTGCCAGCAGCCCGGGGGCACGGGATACGCAGTATTTT
abundance: few; j_gene: TRBJ1-5; d_gene: NA; v_gene: TRBV18; CDR3aa: CASSPQGGVNQPQHF; CDR3nt: TGTGCCAGCTCACCACAGGGGGGCGTCAATCAGCCCCAGCATTTT
abundance: NA; j_gene: TRBJ2-2; d_gene: NA; v_gene: TRBV9; CDR3aa: CASSLRGANTGELFF; CDR3nt: TGTGCCAGCAGCCTCCGGGGAGCAAACACCGGGGAGCTGTTTTTT
abundance: NA; j_gene: TRBJ2-1; d_gene: NA; v_gene: TRBV5-1; CDR3aa: CASSLPSSYNEQFF; CDR3nt: TGCGCCAGCAGCTTGCCGAGCTCCTACAATGAGCAGTTCTTC
abundance: NA; j_gene: TRBJ2-1; d_gene: NA; v_gene: TRBV5-4; CDR3aa: CASSPRGSYNEQFF; CDR3nt: TGTGCCAGCAGCCCCAGGGGATCCTACAATGAGCAGTTCTTC
abundance: NA; j_gene: TRBJ2-5; d_gene: NA; v_gene: TRBV27; CDR3aa: CASSFWGETQYF; CDR3nt: TGTGCCAGCAGTTTTTGGGGTGAGACCCAGTACTTC
abundance: NA; j_gene: TRBJ2-2; d_gene: TRBD1; v_gene: TRBV5-1; CDR3aa: CASSLDRGRTGELFF; CDR3nt: TGCGCCAGCAGCTTGGACAGGGGGCGAACCGGGGAGCTGTTTTTT
abundance: NA; j_gene: TRBJ2-2; d_gene: NA; v_gene: TRBV28; CDR3aa: CASSAVRDAVAELFF; CDR3nt: TGTGCCAGCAGTGCAGTCCGGGACGCCGTTGCGGAGCTGTTTTTT
abundance: NA; j_gene: TRBJ1-3; d_gene: TRBD1; v_gene: TRBV4-2; CDR3aa: CASSQEVGTAGNTIYF; CDR3nt: TGTGCCAGCAGCCAAGAGGTCGGGACAGCAGGAAACACCATATATTTT
abundance: NA; j_gene: TRBJ1-1; d_gene: NA; v_gene: TRBV9; CDR3aa: CASSVQVQNTEAFF; CDR3nt: TGTGCCAGCAGCGTACAGGTCCAGAACACTGAAGCTTTCTTT
abundance: NA; j_gene: TRBJ1-2; d_gene: NA; v_gene: TRBV6-1; CDR3aa: CASSEGGRSRGYTF; CDR3nt: TGTGCCAGCAGTGAAGGTGGCAGGTCTAGGGGCTACACCTTC
abundance: NA; j_gene: TRBJ1-1; d_gene: NA; v_gene: TRBV28; CDR3aa: CASSRENWGTEAFF; CDR3nt: TGTGCCAGCAGCCGAGAAAACTGGGGAACTGAAGCTTTCTTT
abundance: NA; j_gene: TRBJ1-1; d_gene: TRBD1; v_gene: TRBV11-2; CDR3aa: CASSRDRGTEAFF; CDR3nt: TGTGCCAGCAGCCGAGACAGGGGTACTGAAGCTTTCTTT
abundance: NA; j_gene: TRBJ2-1; d_gene: NA; v_gene: TRBV19; CDR3aa: CASSSFSNEQFF; CDR3nt: TGTGCCAGTAGTTCATTTTCGAATGAGCAGTTCTTC
abundance: NA; j_gene: TRBJ2-1; d_gene: TRBD2; v_gene: TRBV5-1; CDR3aa: CASSLMISGSFYNEQFF; CDR3nt: TGCGCCAGCAGCTTGATGATTAGCGGGAGTTTCTACAATGAGCAGTTCTTC
abundance: NA; j_gene: TRBJ1-1; d_gene: NA; v_gene: TRBV18; CDR3aa: CASSPPGLSTEAFF; CDR3nt: TGTGCCAGCTCACCCCCAGGGTTGAGCACTGAAGCTTTCTTT
abundance: NA; j_gene: TRBJ2-1; d_gene: TRBD1; v_gene: TRBV6-4; CDR3aa: CASSVAGTGTYNEQFF; CDR3nt: TGTGCCAGCAGTGTCGCCGGGACAGGGACCTACAATGAGCAGTTCTTC
abundance: NA; j_gene: TRBJ1-5; d_gene: NA; v_gene: TRBV30; CDR3aa: CAWSSDLNQPQHF; CDR3nt: TGTGCCTGGAGTTCGGACCTCAATCAGCCCCAGCATTTT
abundance: NA; j_gene: TRBJ2-3; d_gene: TRBD2; v_gene: TRBV6-1; CDR3aa: CASSEEVGGRSADTQYF; CDR3nt: TGTGCCAGCAGTGAAGAGGTTGGCGGGAGGTCTGCAGATACGCAGTATTTT
abundance: NA; j_gene: TRBJ2-5; d_gene: NA; v_gene: TRBV28; CDR3aa: CASSLGRLGETQYF; CDR3nt: TGTGCCAGCAGTTTGGGACGGCTGGGGGAGACCCAGTACTTC
abundance: NA; j_gene: TRBJ2-7; d_gene: TRBD2; v_gene: TRBV19; CDR3aa: CASSIATSGGTYEQYF; CDR3nt: TGTGCCAGTAGTATTGCGACTAGCGGGGGAACCTACGAGCAGTACTTC
abundance: NA; j_gene: TRBJ1-5; d_gene: TRBD1; v_gene: TRBV7-9; CDR3aa: CASSQGQGLWQPQHF; CDR3nt: TGTGCCAGCAGCCAGGGACAGGGCCTATGGCAGCCCCAGCATTTT
abundance: NA; j_gene: TRBJ1-1; d_gene: NA; v_gene: TRBV11-2; CDR3aa: CASNPIGGALNTEAFF; CDR3nt: TGTGCCAGCAACCCGATAGGCGGGGCACTGAACACTGAAGCTTTCTTT
abundance: NA; j_gene: TRBJ1-6; d_gene: NA; v_gene: TRBV6-5; CDR3aa: CASSYSFRDPPLHF; CDR3nt: TGTGCCAGCAGTTACTCCTTCCGGGACCCACCCCTCCACTTT
abundance: NA; j_gene: TRBJ1-2; d_gene: NA; v_gene: TRBV6-5; CDR3aa: CASSPGRGATPF; CDR3nt: TGTGCCAGCAGTCCTGGGAGAGGCGCTACACCTTTC
abundance: NA; j_gene: TRBJ1-1; d_gene: TRBD1; v_gene: TRBV2; CDR3aa: CASSGQGGTEAFF; CDR3nt: TGTGCCAGCAGTGGACAGGGAGGGACTGAAGCTTTCTTT
abundance: NA; j_gene: TRBJ1-1; d_gene: TRBD1; v_gene: TRBV11-2; CDR3aa: CASRQGMNTEAFF; CDR3nt: TGTGCCAGCAGACAGGGGATGAACACTGAAGCTTTCTTT
abundance: NA; j_gene: TRBJ2-2; d_gene: TRBD1; v_gene: TRBV19; CDR3aa: CASSGTGGTGELFF; CDR3nt: TGTGCCAGTAGTGGGACAGGAGGAACCGGGGAGCTGTTTTTT
abundance: NA; j_gene: TRBJ2-7; d_gene: NA; v_gene: TRBV11-2; CDR3aa: CASSLAPGGVYEQYF; CDR3nt: TGTGCCAGCAGCTTAGCGCCAGGTGGGGTGTACGAGCAGTACTTC
abundance: NA; j_gene: TRBJ2-2; d_gene: TRBD1; v_gene: TRBV28; CDR3aa: CASRQPGTGNTGELFF; CDR3nt: TGTGCCAGCAGACAACCCGGGACAGGGAACACCGGGGAGCTGTTTTTT
abundance: NA; j_gene: TRBJ2-5; d_gene: NA; v_gene: TRBV4-2; CDR3aa: CASSPLGPGETQYF; CDR3nt: TGTGCCAGCAGCCCCCTGGGGCCGGGGGAGACCCAGTACTTC
abundance: NA; j_gene: TRBJ2-5; d_gene: NA; v_gene: TRBV6-5; CDR3aa: CASSYSPGPLQETQYF; CDR3nt: TGTGCCAGCAGTTACTCACCAGGGCCTCTCCAAGAGACCCAGTACTTC
abundance: NA; j_gene: TRBJ2-3; d_gene: TRBD2; v_gene: TRBV25-1; CDR3aa: CASSESSPSGVTDTQYF; CDR3nt: TGTGCCAGCAGTGAATCTTCTCCTAGCGGTGTCACAGATACGCAGTATTTT
abundance: NA; j_gene: TRBJ1-2; d_gene: NA; v_gene: TRBV4-1; CDR3aa: CASSQARAGGYTF; CDR3nt: TGCGCCAGCAGCCAAGCAAGAGCAGGAGGCTACACCTTC
abundance: NA; j_gene: TRBJ2-5; d_gene: TRBD2; v_gene: TRBV29-1; CDR3aa: CSVTRLAALVGQETQYF; CDR3nt: TGCAGCGTCACCCGACTAGCGGCCCTTGTAGGGCAAGAGACCCAGTACTTC